This T cell receptor (beta chain) was sequenced for a study of beta chain features in type 1 diabetes. Overall study results and limits: All four CD4+ subsets from Type 1 diabetes patients carried moderately but significantly shorter TCRB CDR3s.

Expressed TCRB transcripts were sequenced because the isolated RNA had all been reverse transcribed beforehand. Using immunoSEQ multiplex PCR, the repertoire was profiled, and TCRdb retains in-frame clones only, with some absent. The sample lists roughly 340,000 clones, over 9.5% occurring once. CD45RO/CCR7/CD25/CD127/CD95/CD27 staining was used to isolate CD4+ naive, central memory, regulatory and stem cell-like memory cells by sorting. Populations isolated by sorting all had purity greater than 95%. This clone has just a few counts. Its cognate antigen is unknown. The receptor was derived from a woman aged 18-29 years with type 1 diabetes. Sequencing was performed on naive CD4+ T cells from blood.

The CDR3 reads CSVELASGWETQYF. CDR3 nucleotide sequence: TGCAGCGTTGAACTGGCTAGCGGGTGGGAGACCCAGTACTTC. The chain joins TRBV29-1 to TRBJ2-5; 8 bases are shared with TRBD2. The germline V gene encodes CDR1 SQVTM and CDR2 ANQGSEA. Losses at the gene ends were 2 bases for V and 5 bases for J; bases not matched to a gene: 7. This CDR3 contains 14 residues.